This T cell receptor beta chain was sequenced in a study of blood T cells in healthy people across ages. The study drew donors from healthy Caucasian individuals in Russia aged roughly 6 to 90. The authors extracted at least 6 micrograms of total RNA per sample. The junction had 2 bases not matched to a gene; V was cut back by 6 bases and J by 1 base. This CDR3 region has 14 residues. From germline, CDR1 is ENHRY and CDR2 SYGVKD. Sample-barcoded 5' priming and a J-beta primer mix drove a second PCR of roughly 6 to 12 cycles. TCRdb called the 5' RACE reads again in MiXCR, with one record for every CDR3 protein. Among approximately 800,000 distinct CDR3 sequences listed, 20% to 25% were seen once. The data were also submitted as part of a second study, on T cells of mothers and their children. As that study records: Healthy Caucasian mothers, three in number, and their six children were the donors.

The TCR was taken from a boy aged 5-17 years in good health. Input material: blood. The genes are TRBV10-3 and TRBJ1-1; 10 nucleotides align to TRBD1. The CDR3 region has the DNA TGTGCCATCAGGGGGGACAGGGGGAACACTGAAGCTTTCTTT. It translates to CAIRGDRGNTEAFF.